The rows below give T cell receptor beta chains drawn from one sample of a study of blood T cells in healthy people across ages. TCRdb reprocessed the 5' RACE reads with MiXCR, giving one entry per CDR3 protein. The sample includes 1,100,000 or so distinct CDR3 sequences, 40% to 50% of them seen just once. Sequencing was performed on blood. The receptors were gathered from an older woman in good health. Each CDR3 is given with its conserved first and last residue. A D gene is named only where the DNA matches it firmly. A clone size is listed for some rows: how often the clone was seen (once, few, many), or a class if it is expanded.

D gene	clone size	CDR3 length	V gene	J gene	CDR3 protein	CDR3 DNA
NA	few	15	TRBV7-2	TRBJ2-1	CASSSQDGGYNEQFF	TGTGCCAGCAGCTCCCAGGACGGGGGATACAATGAGCAGTTCTTC
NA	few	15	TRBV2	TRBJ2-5	CASSFDPTRQETQYF	TGTGCCAGCAGTTTTGACCCGACTAGACAAGAGACCCAGTACTTC
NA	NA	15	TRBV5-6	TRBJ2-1	CASSSGPLSYNEQFF	TGTGCCAGCAGCTCGGGACCCCTTTCCTACAATGAGCAGTTCTTC
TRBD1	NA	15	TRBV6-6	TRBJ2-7	CASSDHRGVSGEQYF	TGTGCCAGCAGTGACCACAGGGGCGTCTCGGGCGAGCAGTACTTC
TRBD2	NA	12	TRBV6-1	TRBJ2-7	CAGRDYGYEQYF	TGTGCCGGGCGGGACTATGGCTACGAGCAGTACTTC
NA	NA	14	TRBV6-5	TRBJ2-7	CASSYRGHEYEQYF	TGTGCCAGCAGTTACCGTGGCCACGAATACGAGCAGTACTTC
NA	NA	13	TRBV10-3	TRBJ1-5	CAIRNREVEPQHF	TGTGCCATCAGGAACAGGGAAGTAGAGCCCCAGCATTTT
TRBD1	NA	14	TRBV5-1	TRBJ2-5	CASSVDRVGETQYF	TGCGCCAGCAGCGTGGACAGGGTTGGAGAGACCCAGTACTTC
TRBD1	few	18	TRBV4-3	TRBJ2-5	CASSQGASRDRAVEEQYF	TGCGCCAGCAGCCAAGGGGCCAGTAGGGACAGGGCAGTAGAGGAGCAGTACTTC
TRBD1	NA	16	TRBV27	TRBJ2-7	CASSPQSGRGRYEQYF	TGTGCCAGCAGTCCCCAGTCGGGCAGGGGGCGGTACGAGCAGTACTTC
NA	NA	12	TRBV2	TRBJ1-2	CASSEASEGYTF	TGTGCCAGCAGTGAAGCGTCTGAAGGCTACACCTTC